The T cell receptor beta chain described here comes from a study of blood T cell repertoires in COVID-19. Study-level background: COVID-19 samples, acute and convalescent, were from the United States, Italy and Spain. PBMCs, B-cell-depleted T cells, or T cells were the source of the cDNA or gDNA that made up the material.

Germline V gene data show CDR1 as LGHDT and CDR2 as YNNKEL (reference sequence). The V and J ends lost 1 base and 6 bases respectively, with 8 bases between them. This CDR3 is built from 13 residues. Authors' data handling: Cell counts per sample came from amplifying reference gene primers. Generated by immunoSEQ multiplex PCR, the TCRdb table keeps only in-frame clones and is missing some. The DNA was the basis for D and trimming; V, J and clone size are from that table. The sample lists 26,000 or so clones; nearly 90% were seen once. What was sequenced was peripheral blood. The sequence derives from an older man with acute or convalescent COVID-19. The chain recombines TRBV3-1 (or the pseudogene TRBV3-2) with TRBJ2-3, with D unclear. In DNA form, the CDR3 reads TGTGCCAGCAGCCAAGTTCTACGGGATACGCAGTATTTT. Translation gives CASSQVLRDTQYF.